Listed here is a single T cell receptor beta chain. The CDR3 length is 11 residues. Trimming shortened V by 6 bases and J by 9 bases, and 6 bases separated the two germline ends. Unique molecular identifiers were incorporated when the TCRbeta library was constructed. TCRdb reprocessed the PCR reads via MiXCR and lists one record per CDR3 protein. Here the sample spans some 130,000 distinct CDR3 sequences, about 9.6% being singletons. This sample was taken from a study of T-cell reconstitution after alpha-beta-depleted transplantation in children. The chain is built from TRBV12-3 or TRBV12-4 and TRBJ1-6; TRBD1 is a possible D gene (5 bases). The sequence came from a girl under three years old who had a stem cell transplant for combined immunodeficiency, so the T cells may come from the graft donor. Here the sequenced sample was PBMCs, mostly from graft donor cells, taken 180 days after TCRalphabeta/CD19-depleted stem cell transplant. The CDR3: CASRDSSPLHF. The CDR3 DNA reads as TGTGCCAGCAGAGACAGTTCACCCCTCCACTTT.